Sequencing of this TCR beta chain was carried out in a study of blood T cell dynamics during melanoma immunotherapy. Regarding the study as a whole: It remained unknown if the driving T cell clones were melanoma-specific.

This CDR3 contains 13 residues. Germline CDR1 and CDR2: SGHAT and FQNNGV. The V and J ends lost 8 bases and 1 base respectively, with 11 bases between them. Notes on this clone: As yet, its antigen is unknown.

The table came from immunoSEQ multiplex PCR; TCRdb's copy has only in-frame clones and leaves some out. The sample holds 9,500 to 11,000 clones; 88% are singletons and the top ten take around a tenth. Time point noted: pre-treatment baseline. The TCR originated in a human donor with melanoma. V is TRBV11-2 and J is TRBJ1-1, with no clear D. The source was blood, collected from a patient treated with checkpoint blockade. The CDR3 DNA is TGTGCCAGCGGCACCGGGCCGAACACTGAAGCTTTCTTT. It codes for CASGTGPNTEAFF.